The clone carrying this T cell receptor (beta chain) has just a few counts. Its cognate antigen is unknown. The CDR3 is made up of 17 amino acids. Germline assignment: CDR1 SGHRS and CDR2 YFSETQ. Trimming removed 0 bases at V and 5 bases at J, with 20 bases between. This sample is part of a study of lymphopenia after photon versus proton radiotherapy. Findings and limits, study-wide: Under photons, naive T cells and diversity fell while effector/memory populations rose. Only patients who died were analyzed for survival; proton advantage is unproven. Oligoclonal CD8+ Temra expansion after nadir drove photon patients' diversity drop. Larger post-nadir TCR diversity loss correlated inversely with survival in deceased patients.

TCRdb's table, derived via immunoSEQ multiplex PCR, lists solely in-frame clones and lacks some. The sample yields 150,000 to 200,000 clones, around nine tenths seen once. The chain employs TRBV5-1 and TRBJ2-5; a weak D match, TRBD2 (5 bases). The material sequenced was peripheral blood, taken from a patient treated with photon-based radiotherapy. This receptor was identified in a man in his forties or fifties with gastric cancer. In nucleotides, the CDR3 is TGCGCCAGCAGCTTGGGGAACCTTGTGACTACTGGCGAGACCCAGTACTTC. Its protein is CASSLGNLVTTGETQYF.